The present T cell receptor beta chain was sequenced within a study of OX40 agonist ivuxolimab in advanced cancers. In the study overall: Partial response was recorded in three patients: one hepatocellular carcinoma and two cutaneous melanoma cases. Study-level points and caveats: Clonal expansion from baseline to week 6 occurred in both CD4+ and CD8+ T cells.

Sequencing used immunoSEQ multiplex PCR; TCRdb keeps in-frame clones, though not all of them. The sample records roughly 75,000 clones, 85% to 90% being singletons. At cycle 4 day 1, cycle 7 day 1, and baseline, blood was sampled. The CDR3 is made up of 16 amino acids. Per the germline V gene, CDR1 is SGHRS and CDR2 is YFSETQ. Germline trimming cut 4 bases from V and 3 bases from J; bases unmatched to any gene: 5. A word on this clone: Its specificity is unknown.

The sequencing used CD4+ or CD8+ T cells sorted from blood, collected in a trial of the OX40 agonist ivuxolimab. This TCR was recovered from an adult with an advanced solid tumor such as melanoma, head and neck, liver or kidney cancer. V usage is TRBV5-1 and J usage is TRBJ2-3, with TRBD2 identical over 13 bases. CDR3 sequence: CASSPPGLAGTDTQYF. CDR3 in DNA: TGCGCCAGCAGCCCCCCGGGACTAGCGGGGACAGATACGCAGTATTTT.